This T cell receptor beta chain was obtained from a study of identical twins. The germline CDR1 and CDR2 sequences are SGHRS and YFSETQ. V was shortened by 1 base and J by 8 bases, with 13 bases between the two germline ends. CDR3 length: 14 amino acids. TCRdb re-called the 5' RACE reads with MiXCR, one entry per CDR3 protein. This table holds some 600,000 distinct CDR3 sequences, about 7.1% found once. This sample was shared with a second study, whose subject was yellow fever vaccine responses in identical twins.

The rearrangement links TRBV5-1 to TRBJ2-1; maybe TRBD2 (5 bases). The material sequenced was PBMCs. This receptor was obtained from a woman younger than 35 in good health. Here the CDR3 reads CASSLRPSTDEQFF. Here the CDR3 DNA reads TGCGCCAGCAGCTTGAGGCCTAGCACGGATGAGCAGTTCTTC.